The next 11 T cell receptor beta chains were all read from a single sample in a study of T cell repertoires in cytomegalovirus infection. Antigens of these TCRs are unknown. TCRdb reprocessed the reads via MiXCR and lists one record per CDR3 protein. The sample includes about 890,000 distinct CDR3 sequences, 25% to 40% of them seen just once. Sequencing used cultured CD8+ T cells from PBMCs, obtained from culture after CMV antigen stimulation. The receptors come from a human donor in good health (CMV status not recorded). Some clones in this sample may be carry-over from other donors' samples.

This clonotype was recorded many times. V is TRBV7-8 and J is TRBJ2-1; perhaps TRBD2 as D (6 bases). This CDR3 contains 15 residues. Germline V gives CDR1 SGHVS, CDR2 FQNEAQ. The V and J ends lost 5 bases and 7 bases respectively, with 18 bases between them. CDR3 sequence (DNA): TGTGCCAGCAGCCAGACTCTCCCGGGGAGGAATGAGCAGTTCTTC. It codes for CASSQTLPGRNEQFF.

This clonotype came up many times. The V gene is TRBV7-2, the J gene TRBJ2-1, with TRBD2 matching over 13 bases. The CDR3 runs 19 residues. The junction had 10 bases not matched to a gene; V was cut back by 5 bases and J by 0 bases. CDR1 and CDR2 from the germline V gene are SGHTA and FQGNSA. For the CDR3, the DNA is TGTGCCAGCAGCACACCGGGACTAGCGGGGACAAGCTCCTACAATGAGCAGTTCTTC. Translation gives CASSTPGLAGTSSYNEQFF.

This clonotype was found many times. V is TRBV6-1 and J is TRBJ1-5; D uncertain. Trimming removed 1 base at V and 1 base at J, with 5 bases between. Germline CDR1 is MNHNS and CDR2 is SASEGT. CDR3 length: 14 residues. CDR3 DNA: TGTGCCAGCAGTGAAGTCAACAGCAATCAGCCCCAGCATTTT. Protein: CASSEVNSNQPQHF.

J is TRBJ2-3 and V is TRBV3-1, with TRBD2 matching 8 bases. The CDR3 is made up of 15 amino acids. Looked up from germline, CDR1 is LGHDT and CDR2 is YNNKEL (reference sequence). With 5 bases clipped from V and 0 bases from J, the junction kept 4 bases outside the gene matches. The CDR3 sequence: CASSKRGRSTDTQYF. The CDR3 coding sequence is TGTGCCAGCAGCAAGCGGGGGCGGAGCACAGATACGCAGTATTTT.

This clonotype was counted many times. CDR3 residues: CASSQGTGLNTEAFF. CDR3 nucleotide sequence: TGTGCCAGCAGCCAAGGGACAGGACTGAACACTGAAGCTTTCTTT. The gene calls are TRBV4-2 and TRBJ1-1; 7 nucleotides line up with TRBD1. The CDR3 has 15 amino acids. Unmatched junction bases numbered 2, after V lost 1 base and J lost 0 bases. Germline assignment: CDR1 LGHNA and CDR2 YNFKEQ.

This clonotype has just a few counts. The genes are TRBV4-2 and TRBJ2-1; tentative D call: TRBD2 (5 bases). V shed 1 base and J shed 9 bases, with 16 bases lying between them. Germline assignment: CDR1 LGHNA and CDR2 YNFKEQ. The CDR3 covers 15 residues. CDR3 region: CASSQVPGSRGEQFF. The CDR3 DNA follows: TGTGCCAGCAGCCAAGTTCCGGGTAGCCGGGGTGAGCAGTTCTTC.

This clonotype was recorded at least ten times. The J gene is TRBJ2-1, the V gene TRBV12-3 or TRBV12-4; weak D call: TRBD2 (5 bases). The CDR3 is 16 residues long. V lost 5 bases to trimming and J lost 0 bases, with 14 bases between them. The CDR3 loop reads CASSPPPRGSYNEQFF. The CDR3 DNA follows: TGTGCCAGCAGTCCCCCTCCCCGGGGCTCCTACAATGAGCAGTTCTTC.

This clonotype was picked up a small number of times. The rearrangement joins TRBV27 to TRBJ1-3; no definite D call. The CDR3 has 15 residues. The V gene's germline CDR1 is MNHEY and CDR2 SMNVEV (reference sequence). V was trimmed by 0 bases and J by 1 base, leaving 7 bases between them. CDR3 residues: CASSLSVGSGNTIYF. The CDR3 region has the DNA TGTGCCAGCAGTTTATCGGTAGGGTCTGGAAACACCATATATTTT.

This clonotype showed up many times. As DNA, the CDR3 is TGTGCCAGCAGCCAGGGACAGCTGAACACTGAAGCTTTCTTT. Its protein product is CASSQGQLNTEAFF. This chain connects TRBV7-9 to TRBJ1-1, with TRBD1 identical over 7 bases. The CDR3 totals 14 residues. CDR1 and CDR2 from the germline V gene are SEHNR and FQNEAQ (reference sequence). V trimming: 5 bases; J trimming: 0 bases; junction bases outside the gene matches: 3.

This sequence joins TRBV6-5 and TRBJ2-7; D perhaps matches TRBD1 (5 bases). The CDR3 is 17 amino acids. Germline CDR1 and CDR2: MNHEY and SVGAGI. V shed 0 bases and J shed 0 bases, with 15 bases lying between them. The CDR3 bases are TGTGCCAGCAGTTACTCGTGCGACAGAATTAACTCCTACGAGCAGTACGTC. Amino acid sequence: CASSYSCDRINSYEQYV.

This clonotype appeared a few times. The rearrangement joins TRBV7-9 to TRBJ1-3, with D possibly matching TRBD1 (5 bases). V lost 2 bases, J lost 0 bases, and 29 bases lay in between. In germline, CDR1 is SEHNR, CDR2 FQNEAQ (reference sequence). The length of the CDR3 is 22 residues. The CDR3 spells CASSLSRPWDGSYTASGNTIYF. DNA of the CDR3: TGTGCCAGCAGCTTAAGCCGCCCCTGGGACGGATCCTATACTGCCTCTGGAAACACCATATATTTT.